Below, 6 T cell receptor beta chains from the same sample are listed, as sequenced in a study of blood T cell repertoires in COVID-19. Data came from immunoSEQ multiplex PCR; TCRdb stores just in-frame clones and leaves some out. The sample lists 470,000 or so clones; nearly 90% were seen once. Sequenced material: PBMCs or T cells enriched from blood (not recorded which). The origin of the receptors is a woman under 30 with acute COVID-19.

The chain is built from TRBV19 and TRBJ2-1; 9 bases agree with TRBD2. Per the germline V gene, CDR1 is LNHDA and CDR2 is SQIVND (reference sequence). CDR3 length equals 14 residues. V lost 5 bases and J lost 3; bases outside the gene matches: 2. CDR3 loop: CASSASGDYNEQFF. CDR3 bases: TGTGCCAGTAGTGCTAGCGGGGACTACAATGAGCAGTTCTTC. Full variable domain (rest looked up from reference TRBV19 and TRBJ2-1): DGGITQSPKYLFRKEGQNVTLSCEQNLNHDAMYWYRQDPGQGLRLIYYSQIVNDFQKGDIAEGYSVSREKKESFPLTVTSAQKNPTAFYLCASSASGDYNEQFFGPGTRLTVL.

This chain joins TRBV2 and TRBJ1-2; D gene unclear. Trimming pared 5 bases from V and 8 bases from J, leaving 12 bases between. The CDR3 is 12 amino acids. CDR1 SNHLY and CDR2 FYNNEI come from the germline V gene. The CDR3 here is CASSLATSGYTF. The CDR3 DNA follows: TGTGCCAGCAGTCTAGCGACATCGGGCTACACCTTC.

V usage is TRBV5-1 and J usage is TRBJ2-7; D remains ambiguous. CDR3 length equals 16 residues. V lost 0 bases to trimming and J lost 0 bases, with 13 bases between them. Per the germline V gene, CDR1 is SGHRS and CDR2 is YFSETQ. Here the CDR3 reads CASSLVFGTSSYEQYF. As DNA, the CDR3 is TGCGCCAGCAGCTTGGTATTCGGTACGAGCTCCTACGAGCAGTACTTC.

This clone was seen once. The CDR3 loop is CAWGLGQVSYTF. As DNA, the CDR3 is TGTGCCTGGGGACTAGGACAGGTTTCCTACACCTTC. This chain joins TRBV30 and TRBJ1-2, with 7 positions matching TRBD1. Germline CDR1 GTSNPN, CDR2 SVGIG (reference sequence). With V trimmed by 5 bases and J by 10 bases, 10 bases remained unmatched. The CDR3 totals 12 residues.

Written as DNA, the CDR3 is TGTGCCAGCAGCCGGGACGGGAGTTACAATGAGCAGTTCTTC. It yields the protein CASSRDGSYNEQFF. V usage is TRBV3-1 (or the pseudogene TRBV3-2) and J usage is TRBJ2-1; D perhaps matches TRBD2 (6 bases). Trimming pared 4 bases from V and 4 bases from J, leaving 11 bases between. Germline CDR1 and CDR2: LGHDT and YNNKEL (reference sequence). The CDR3 extends over 14 amino acids.

V is TRBV29-1 and J is TRBJ2-6, with D possibly matching TRBD1 (6 bases). The CDR3 is made up of 13 amino acids. The germline V gene has CDR1 SQVTM and CDR2 ANQGSEA. Trimming took 5 bases from V and 2 from J, leaving 7 bases between them. Here the CDR3 reads CSVSGAGANVLTF. CDR3 coding DNA: TGCAGCGTTTCAGGGGCTGGGGCCAACGTCCTGACTTTC.